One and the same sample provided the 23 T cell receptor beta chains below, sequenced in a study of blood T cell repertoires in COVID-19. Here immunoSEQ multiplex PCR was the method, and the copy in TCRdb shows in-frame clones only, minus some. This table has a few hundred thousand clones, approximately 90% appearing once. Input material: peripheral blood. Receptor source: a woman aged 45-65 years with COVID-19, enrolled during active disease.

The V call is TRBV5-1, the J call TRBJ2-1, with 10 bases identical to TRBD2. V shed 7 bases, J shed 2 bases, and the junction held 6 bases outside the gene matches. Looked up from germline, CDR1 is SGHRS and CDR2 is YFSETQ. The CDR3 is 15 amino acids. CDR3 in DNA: TGCGCCAGCCGCCCAGCGGGAGGGACCTACAATGAGCAGTTCTTC. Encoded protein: CASRPAGGTYNEQFF.

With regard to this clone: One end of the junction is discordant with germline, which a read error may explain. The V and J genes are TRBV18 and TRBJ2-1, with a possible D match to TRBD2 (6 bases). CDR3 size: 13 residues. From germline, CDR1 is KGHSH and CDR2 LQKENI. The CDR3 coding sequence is TGTGCCAGCTCTCCACGCGGGGCTAATGAGCAGTTCTTC. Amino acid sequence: CASSPRGANEQFF.

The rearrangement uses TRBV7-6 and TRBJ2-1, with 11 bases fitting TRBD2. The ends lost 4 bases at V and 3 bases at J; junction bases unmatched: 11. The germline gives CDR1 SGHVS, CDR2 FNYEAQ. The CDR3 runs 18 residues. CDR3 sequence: CASSSWGPLAGGYNEQFF. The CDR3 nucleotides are TGTGCCAGCAGCTCCTGGGGGCCCCTAGCGGGAGGCTACAATGAGCAGTTCTTC.

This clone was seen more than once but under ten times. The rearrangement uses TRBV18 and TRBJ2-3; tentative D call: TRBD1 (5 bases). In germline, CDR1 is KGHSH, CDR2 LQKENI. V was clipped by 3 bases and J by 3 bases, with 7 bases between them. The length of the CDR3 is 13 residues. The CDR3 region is CASSPTATDTQYF. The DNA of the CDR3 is TGTGCCAGCTCACCGACAGCTACAGATACGCAGTATTTT.

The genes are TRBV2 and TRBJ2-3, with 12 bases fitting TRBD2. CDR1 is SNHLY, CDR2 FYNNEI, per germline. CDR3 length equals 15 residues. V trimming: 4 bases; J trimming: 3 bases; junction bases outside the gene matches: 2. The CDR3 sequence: CASSAGLAGTDTQYF. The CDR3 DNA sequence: TGTGCCAGCAGTGCCGGACTAGCGGGGACAGATACGCAGTATTTT.

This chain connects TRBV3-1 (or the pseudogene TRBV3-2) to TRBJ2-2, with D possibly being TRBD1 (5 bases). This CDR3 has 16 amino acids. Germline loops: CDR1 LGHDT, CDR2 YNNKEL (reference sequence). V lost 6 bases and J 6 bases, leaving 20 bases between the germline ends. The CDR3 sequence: CASRRTQQGEAGELFF. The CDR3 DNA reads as TGTGCCAGCAGGCGCACCCAGCAGGGCGAGGCCGGGGAGCTGTTTTTT.

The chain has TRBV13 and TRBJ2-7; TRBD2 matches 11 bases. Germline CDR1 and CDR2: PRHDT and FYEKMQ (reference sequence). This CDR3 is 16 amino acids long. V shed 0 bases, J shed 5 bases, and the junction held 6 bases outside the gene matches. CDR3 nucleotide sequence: TGTGCCAGCAGCTTAGGGACTAGCGGGGTCGTAGACGAGCAGTACTTC. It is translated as CASSLGTSGVVDEQYF.

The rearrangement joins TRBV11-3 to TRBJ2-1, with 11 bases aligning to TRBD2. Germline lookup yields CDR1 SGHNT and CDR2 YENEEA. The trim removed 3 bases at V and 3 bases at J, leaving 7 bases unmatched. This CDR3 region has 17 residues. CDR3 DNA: TGTGCCAGCAGCTTGGGTAGCGGGAGGGCCCTCTACAATGAGCAGTTCTTC. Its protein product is CASSLGSGRALYNEQFF.

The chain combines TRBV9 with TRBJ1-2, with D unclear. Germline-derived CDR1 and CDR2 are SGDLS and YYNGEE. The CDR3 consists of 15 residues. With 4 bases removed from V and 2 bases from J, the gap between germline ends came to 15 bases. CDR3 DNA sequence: TGTGCCAGCAGCTCCCCCGGCGAGGGAAACTATGGCTACACCTTC. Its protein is CASSSPGEGNYGYTF.

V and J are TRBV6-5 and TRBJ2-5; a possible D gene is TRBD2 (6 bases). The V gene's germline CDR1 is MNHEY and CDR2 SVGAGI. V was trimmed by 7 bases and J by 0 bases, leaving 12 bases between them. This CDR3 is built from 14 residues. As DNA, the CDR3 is TGTGCCAGCACGGAGGGCCAGCACCAAGAGACCCAGTACTTC. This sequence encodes CASTEGQHQETQYF.

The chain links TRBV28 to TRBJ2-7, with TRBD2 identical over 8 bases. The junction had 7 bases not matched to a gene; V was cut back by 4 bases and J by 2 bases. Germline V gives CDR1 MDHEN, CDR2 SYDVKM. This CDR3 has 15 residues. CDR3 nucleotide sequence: TGTGCCAGCAGTTCGGGGGGGGGACGCACCTACGAGCAGTACTTC. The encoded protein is CASSSGGGRTYEQYF.

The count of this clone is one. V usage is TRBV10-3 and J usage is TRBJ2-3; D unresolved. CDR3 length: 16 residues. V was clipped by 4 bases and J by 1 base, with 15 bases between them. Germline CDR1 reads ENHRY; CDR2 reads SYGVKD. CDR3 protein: CAISVMSTPGTDTQYF. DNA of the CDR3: TGTGCCATCAGTGTAATGTCGACTCCAGGCACAGATACGCAGTATTTT.

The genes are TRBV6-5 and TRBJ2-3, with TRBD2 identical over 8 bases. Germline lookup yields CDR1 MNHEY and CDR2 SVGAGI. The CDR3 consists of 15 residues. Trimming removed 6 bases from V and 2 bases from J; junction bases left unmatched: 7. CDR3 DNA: TGTGCCAGCAGAATAGCGGGAAGCACCACAGATACGCAGTATTTT. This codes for CASRIAGSTTDTQYF.

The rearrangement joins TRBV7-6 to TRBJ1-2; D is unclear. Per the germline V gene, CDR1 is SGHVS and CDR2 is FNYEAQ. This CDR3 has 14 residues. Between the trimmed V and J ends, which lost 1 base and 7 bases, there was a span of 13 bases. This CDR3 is CASSLEPGYSGYTF. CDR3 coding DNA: TGTGCCAGCAGCTTAGAACCGGGTTATTCTGGCTACACCTTC.

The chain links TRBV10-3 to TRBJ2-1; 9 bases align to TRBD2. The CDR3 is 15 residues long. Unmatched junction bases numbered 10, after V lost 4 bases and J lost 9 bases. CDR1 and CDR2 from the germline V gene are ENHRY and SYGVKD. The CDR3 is CAISAAAGGPVEQFF. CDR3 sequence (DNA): TGTGCCATCAGTGCCGCTGCGGGAGGGCCGGTTGAGCAGTTCTTC.

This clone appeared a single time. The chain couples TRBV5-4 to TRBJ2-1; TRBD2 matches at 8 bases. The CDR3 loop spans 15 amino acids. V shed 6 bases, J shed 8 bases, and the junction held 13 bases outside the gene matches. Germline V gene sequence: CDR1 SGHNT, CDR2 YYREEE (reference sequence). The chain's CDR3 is CASTPGLVGSDEQFF. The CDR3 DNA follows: TGTGCCAGCACACCGGGACTAGTGGGGTCAGATGAGCAGTTCTTC.

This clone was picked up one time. CDR3 sequence reads: CASSSRGSPPARSYEQYF. As DNA, the CDR3 is TGTGCCAGCAGTTCGCGGGGGAGCCCACCAGCGCGGTCCTACGAGCAGTACTTC. The gene calls are TRBV28 and TRBJ2-7, with 7 bases fitting TRBD2. CDR3 length: 18 residues. Looked up from germline, CDR1 is MDHEN and CDR2 is SYDVKM. The ends lost 4 bases at V and 1 base at J; junction bases unmatched: 16. The entire variable domain, with the rest obtained from reference TRBV28 and TRBJ2-7, is as follows: DVKVTQSSRYLVKRTGEKVFLECVQDMDHENMFWYRQDPGLGLRLIYFSYDVKMKEKGDIPEGYSVSREKKERFSLILESASTNQTSMYLCASSSRGSPPARSYEQYFGPGTRLTVT.

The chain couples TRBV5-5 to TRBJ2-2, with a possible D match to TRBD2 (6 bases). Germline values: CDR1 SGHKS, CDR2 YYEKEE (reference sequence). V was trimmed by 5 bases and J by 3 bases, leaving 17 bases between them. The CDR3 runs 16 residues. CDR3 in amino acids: CASSPAYGGDTGELFF. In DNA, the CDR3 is TGTGCCAGCAGTCCCGCCTATGGAGGGGACACCGGGGAGCTGTTTTTT.

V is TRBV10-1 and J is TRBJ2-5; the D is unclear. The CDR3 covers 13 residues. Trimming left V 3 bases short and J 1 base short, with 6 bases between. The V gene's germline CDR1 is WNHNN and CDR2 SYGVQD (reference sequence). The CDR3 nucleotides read TGCGCCAGCAGTGACACCGGCCAAGAGACCCAGTACTTC. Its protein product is CASSDTGQETQYF.

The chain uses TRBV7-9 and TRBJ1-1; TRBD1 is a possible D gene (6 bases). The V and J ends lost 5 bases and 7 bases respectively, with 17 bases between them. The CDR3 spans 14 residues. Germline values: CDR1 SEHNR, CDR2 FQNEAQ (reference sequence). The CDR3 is CASSAIPGHHEAFF. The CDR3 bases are TGTGCCAGCAGCGCAATTCCGGGACACCATGAAGCTTTCTTT.

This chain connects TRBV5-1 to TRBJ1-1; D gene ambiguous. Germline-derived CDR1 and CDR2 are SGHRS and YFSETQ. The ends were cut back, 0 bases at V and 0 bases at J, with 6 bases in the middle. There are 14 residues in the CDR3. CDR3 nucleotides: TGCGCCAGCAGCTTGGACACGATGAACACTGAAGCTTTCTTT. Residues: CASSLDTMNTEAFF.

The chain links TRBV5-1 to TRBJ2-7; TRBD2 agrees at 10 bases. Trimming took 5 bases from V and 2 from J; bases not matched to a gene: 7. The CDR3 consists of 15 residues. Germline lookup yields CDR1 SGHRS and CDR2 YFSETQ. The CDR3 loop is CASREGTSAAYEQYF. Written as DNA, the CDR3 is TGCGCCAGCAGAGAAGGGACTAGCGCCGCCTACGAGCAGTACTTC.

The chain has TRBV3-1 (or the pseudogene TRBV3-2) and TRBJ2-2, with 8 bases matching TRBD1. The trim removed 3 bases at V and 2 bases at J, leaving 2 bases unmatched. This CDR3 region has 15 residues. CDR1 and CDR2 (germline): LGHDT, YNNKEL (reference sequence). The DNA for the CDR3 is TGTGCCAGCAGCCACAGGGGGCGCAACACCGGGGAGCTGTTTTTT. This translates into CASSHRGRNTGELFF.